The source of this T cell receptor (beta chain) is a study of cytomegalovirus exposure and HLA in healthy donors. Overall study: Among the approximately 400 genotyped donors, 70% to 85% were placed in the Caucasian-associated ancestry cluster.

Trimming left V 6 bases short and J 1 base short, with 15 bases between. This CDR3 comprises 15 residues. Per the germline V gene, CDR1 is MNHEY and CDR2 is SMNVEV (reference sequence). Broader study findings: Prediction of most subjects' HLA-A and HLA-B alleles by TCR beta sequences was reportedly accurate. An observed cluster of highly shared sequence variants was recorded as a likely sequencing artifact. The productive fraction for most TCR beta V segments was about 87% or about 30% in an earlier analysis.

Details on this clone: Its antigen remains unidentified.

The PCR contained 60 Vbeta and 13 Jbeta primers. TCRdb keeps only in-frame clones here, not all; method: immunoSEQ multiplex PCR. The sample has over 100,000 clones, 65% to 75% seen once. This chain connects TRBV27 to TRBJ2-5; maybe TRBD2 (5 bases). The sample consisted of PBMCs. The TCR was taken from a man aged 25 to 45 in good health and CMV-seropositive. CDR3 sequence reads: CASRNGLGSQETQYF. CDR3 coding DNA: TGTGCCAGCAGGAACGGACTGGGATCCCAAGAGACCCAGTACTTC.